This T cell receptor beta chain was found in a study of blood T cells in healthy people across ages. Study-level points and caveats: Diversity was higher, and naive CD4+ cells more numerous, in long-lived donors than in aged donors.

This CDR3 is 14 amino acids long. Germline loops: CDR1 SGHRS, CDR2 YFSETQ. Primers used in a second PCR of roughly 7 to 11 cycles were a sample-barcoded 5' primer and a J-beta primer mix. Every individual sample yielded 3 million or more paired-end reads (each containing CDR3). One entry per CDR3 protein, called by TCRdb with MiXCR from the 5' RACE reads. Of 550,000 to 700,000 distinct CDR3 sequences detected, approximately 27% appear once; the ten largest clones hold 15% to 20%. This clonotype was seen a few times. Its cognate antigen is unknown. At one end, the junction sequence differs from germline, possibly due to a read error.

The sequence derives from a woman in her seventies in good health. The rearrangement links TRBV5-1 to TRBJ2-5; tentatively, D is TRBD2 (7 bases). The material sequenced was blood. The CDR3 DNA follows: TGCGCCAGCAGCTTGGGGGGGGGCCCAGAGGCCCAGTACTTC. It translates to CASSLGGGPEAQYF.